What follows are 11 T cell receptor beta chains derived from one specimen sequenced in a study of T cells after yellow fever vaccination. One entry per CDR3 protein results from TCRdb running MiXCR on the 5' RACE reads. This sample has approximately 250,000 distinct CDR3 sequences, with approximately 3.5% found just once. The source was PBMCs, collected 15 days after the yellow fever booster vaccination. The receptors derive from a man aged 18-30 years who received the YFV17D yellow fever vaccine.

This clonotype was recorded many times. The genes are TRBV5-5 and TRBJ2-5; D is perhaps TRBD1 or TRBD2 (5 bases each). The length of the CDR3 is 15 residues. Germline V gives CDR1 SGHKS, CDR2 YYEKEE (reference sequence). V lost 0 bases and J lost 5, with 14 bases in between. The chain's CDR3 is CASSLAGNEGETQYF. In nucleotides, the CDR3 is TGTGCCAGCAGCTTGGCCGGGAACGAGGGGGAGACCCAGTACTTC. Combining the CDR3 with reference TRBV5-5 and TRBJ2-5 gives the whole variable domain DAGVTQSPTHLIKTRGQQVTLRCSPISGHKSVSWYQQVLGQGPQFIFQYYEKEERGRGNFPDRFSARQFPNYSSELNVNALLLGDSALYLCASSLAGNEGETQYFGPGTRLLVL.

This clonotype was seen many times. The chain links TRBV20-1 to TRBJ2-1; TRBD2 matches at 9 bases. Germline values: CDR1 DFQATT, CDR2 SNEGSKA (reference sequence). Trimming removed 0 bases from V and 2 bases from J; junction bases left unmatched: 5. This CDR3 region has 16 residues. CDR3 in amino acids: CSARDGTSQPYNEQFF. The CDR3 DNA sequence: TGCAGTGCTAGAGATGGGACTAGCCAACCCTACAATGAGCAGTTCTTC.

This clonotype was seen repeatedly, ten times or more. The chain is built from TRBV5-1 and TRBJ1-2; 7 nucleotides align to TRBD1. The V gene end was trimmed by 4 bases and the J gene end by 3 bases; junction bases not matched to a gene: 21. Germline CDR1 SGHRS, CDR2 YFSETQ. The CDR3 loop spans 19 amino acids. As DNA, the CDR3 is TGCGCCAGCAGCACAGGGGCCGGCGCGTTCAAAGGCCTTGACTATGGCTACACCTTC. As protein: CASSTGAGAFKGLDYGYTF.

This clonotype was observed at least ten times. CDR3 DNA: TGCAGTGCTAGAGATTATTTACGGCAGCGGCAGGGAGGTGAAGCTTTCTTT. Protein sequence: CSARDYLRQRQGGEAFF. This chain links TRBV20-1 with TRBJ1-1; D might be TRBD1 (5 bases). The CDR3 runs to 17 residues. Trimming removed 0 bases from V and 7 bases from J, with 24 bases in between. Germline-derived CDR1 and CDR2 are DFQATT and SNEGSKA (reference sequence).

This clonotype was seen repeatedly, ten times or more. The chain uses TRBV20-1 and TRBJ2-2; tentatively, D is TRBD1 (6 bases). Germline V gene lookup returns CDR1 DFQATT and CDR2 SNEGSKA (reference sequence). The V end lost 8 bases, the J end lost 0 bases, and 13 bases lay between the germline ends. This CDR3 spans 14 amino acids. The CDR3: CSTTGRSNTGELFF. The CDR3, as DNA: TGCAGTACCACAGGGCGATCGAACACCGGGGAGCTGTTTTTT.

This clonotype was counted ten times or more. The CDR3 bases are TGTGCCAGCAGCTTAGGACTTGAGGTTCTTACCACCGGGGAGCTGTTTTTT. Protein: CASSLGLEVLTTGELFF. The chain joins TRBV7-9 to TRBJ2-2; D is unresolved. Germline CDR1 SEHNR, CDR2 FQNEAQ (reference sequence). There are 17 residues in the CDR3. Between the trimmed V and J ends, which lost 1 base and 4 bases, there was a span of 16 bases.

This clonotype was recorded once. V is TRBV12-3 or TRBV12-4 and J is TRBJ2-1, with 9 bases fitting TRBD1. The V and J ends lost 7 bases and 5 bases, in that order; junction bases with no gene match: 9. The CDR3 consists of 15 residues. The DNA of the CDR3 is TGTGCCAGCACCACCTGGGACAGGGCAGACAATGAGCAGTTCTTC. Translating gives CASTTWDRADNEQFF.

Many counts were recorded for this clonotype. The V and J genes are TRBV6-7 and TRBJ2-2; D is undetermined. TRBV6-7 is classed as an ORF, of uncertain function. CDR3 length: 13 amino acids. Trimming stripped 7 bases from V and 5 bases from J, with 11 bases between. CDR3 coding DNA: TGTGCCAGCACGACTTATGATACCGGGGAGCTGTTTTTT. Translating it yields CASTTYDTGELFF.

The J gene is TRBJ1-1, the V gene TRBV5-5; tentative D call: TRBD1 (5 bases). Germline CDR1 and CDR2: SGHKS and YYEKEE (reference sequence). Trimming stripped 2 bases from V and 1 base from J, with 9 bases between. The CDR3 totals 14 residues. The CDR3 bases are TGTGCCAGCAGCTTAATAGACAGGAACACTGAAGCTTTCTTT. Its translation: CASSLIDRNTEAFF.

This clonotype was counted at least ten times. This chain links TRBV20-1 with TRBJ2-5; the match to TRBD2 covers 9 bases. This CDR3 is 14 amino acids long. V shed 3 bases, J shed 2 bases, and the junction held 4 bases outside the gene matches. CDR1 is DFQATT, CDR2 SNEGSKA, per germline (reference sequence). As DNA, the CDR3 is TGCAGTGCTAGTAGAACTAGCGGGCAAGAGACCCAGTACTTC. Its protein product is CSASRTSGQETQYF.

The V gene is TRBV6-1, the J gene TRBJ1-5, with a tentative D call TRBD1 (5 bases). Germline loops: CDR1 MNHNS, CDR2 SASEGT. V was cut by 6 bases and J by 0 bases, with 12 bases left in between. This CDR3 region has 15 residues. CDR3 sequence: CASRPGLHSNQPQHF. The DNA of the CDR3 is TGTGCCAGCAGACCGGGACTACATAGCAATCAGCCCCAGCATTTT.